The 15 T cell receptor beta chains presented below share a single source sample, sequenced in a study of prognosis after radiotherapy for stage I lung cancer. Template was genomic DNA; TCR beta CDR3 amplified in two multiplex PCR rounds. Each TRBV and TRBJ gene had its own primer in the first PCR round. Each CDR3 protein gets one entry after TCRdb re-called the multiplex PCR reads with MiXCR. The sample yields fewer than 40,000 distinct CDR3 sequences, 48% seen once. The starting material was PBMCs, obtained before or after stereotactic body radiation therapy (not recorded which). The receptors come from a donor over 45 with non-small cell lung cancer.

This clonotype occurred once. The V gene is TRBV12-3 or TRBV12-4, the J gene TRBJ2-2, with 8 bases identical to TRBD1. V was clipped by 4 bases and J by 7 bases; unmatched bases: 5. The CDR3 totals 14 residues. In DNA, the CDR3 is TGTGCCAGCAGTTCCGGACAGGGTCGCGGGGAGCTGTTTTTT. It codes for CASSSGQGRGELFF.

This clonotype was picked up many times. The chain employs TRBV12-5 and TRBJ2-3; tentatively, D is TRBD1 (6 bases). V was trimmed by 11 bases and J by 7 bases, leaving 19 bases between them. The CDR3 totals 13 residues. Germline loops: CDR1 LGHNT, CDR2 FRNRAP. In DNA form, the CDR3 reads TGTGCTGCAGGGCCGGACAGCACCCATACGCAGTATTTT. It translates to CAAGPDSTHTQYF.

The J gene is TRBJ2-3, the V gene TRBV6-2 or TRBV6-3; D gene unclear. CDR3 length equals 20 residues. The V gene lost 2 bases and the J gene lost 4 bases, with 28 bases spanning the gap. Germline-derived CDR1 and CDR2 are MNHEY and SVGEGT. In DNA form, the CDR3 reads TGTGCCAGCAGTTACACCAAGGGCGCCATGGTTGTTGGCCAGCCAGATACGCAGTATTTT. The encoded protein is CASSYTKGAMVVGQPDTQYF.

About this clonotype: At one end, the junction sequence differs from germline, possibly due to a read error. The V and J genes are TRBV6-1 and TRBJ2-2, with 12 bases aligning to TRBD1. The CDR3 extends over 15 amino acids. Germline loops: CDR1 MNHNS, CDR2 SASEGT. CDR3 nucleotide sequence: TGTGCAAGCAGTGGACGGGACAGGGGGCCCGGGGAGATGTTTTTT. Translating it yields CASSGRDRGPGEMFF.

Details on this clonotype: This likely reflects a read error, since a far larger clone is one base away. The chain recombines TRBV6-2 or TRBV6-3 with TRBJ2-2; no firm D call. Trimming stripped 7 bases from V and 3 bases from J, with 9 bases between. Germline CDR1 is MNHEY and CDR2 is SVGEGT. This CDR3 spans 13 amino acids. This CDR3 is CASNGSDTGELFF. In nucleotides, the CDR3 is TGTGCCAGCAATGGCTCAGACACCGGGGAGCTGTTTTTT.

The chain carries TRBV6-5 and TRBJ2-7; D may be TRBD1 or TRBD2 (6 bases each). Trimming removed 3 bases at V and 4 bases at J, with 19 bases between. This CDR3 has 16 residues. Germline V gene lookup returns CDR1 MNHEY and CDR2 SVGAGI. Here the CDR3 reads CASSYAVGGTLYEQYF. Written as DNA, the CDR3 is TGTGCCAGCAGTTATGCTGTGGGGGGCACTCTTTACGAGCAGTACTTC.

This clonotype was seen at least ten times. The gene calls are TRBV19 and TRBJ2-1; 9 positions agree with TRBD2. CDR3 size: 15 residues. Germline V lookup: CDR1 LNHDA, CDR2 SQIVND (reference sequence). Losses at the gene ends were 5 bases for V and 9 bases for J; bases not matched to a gene: 11. DNA for the CDR3: TGTGCCAGTAGTTTTGGTAGCGGGAGTATGGGTGAGCAGTTCTTC. It yields the protein CASSFGSGSMGEQFF.

The table lists this clonotype with a count of one. A far bigger clonotype differs at one base, so this is likely a read error. The chain employs TRBV7-9 and TRBJ2-7; 10 bases fit TRBD2. The CDR3 spans 16 residues. Germline CDR1 reads SEHNR; CDR2 reads FQNEAQ (reference sequence). J lost 1 base, V lost 5 bases, and 8 bases had no gene match. CDR3 nucleotide sequence: TGTGCCAGCAGCCGAGGAGGGACTAGCGTATCCTACGAGCAGTACTTC. It yields the protein CASSRGGTSVSYEQYF.

In this sample, this clonotype turned up many times. V and J are TRBV9 and TRBJ2-7, with D possibly matching TRBD1 (5 bases). Germline V lookup: CDR1 SGDLS, CDR2 YYNGEE. Trimming left V 0 bases short and J 0 bases short, with 7 bases between. The CDR3 totals 14 residues. The CDR3 DNA reads TGTGCCAGCAGCGTAGGGGGCTACTCCTACGAGCAGTACTTC. It encodes CASSVGGYSYEQYF.

On this clonotype: A far larger clone is one base from this, pointing to a likely read error. This chain uses TRBV7-4 with TRBJ1-5; perhaps TRBD1 as D (5 bases). CDR1 is SGHVT and CDR2 is SQSDAQ in the germline V gene. CDR3 length: 12 residues. CDR3 bases: TGTGCCAGCTCGACAGACAATCATCCCCAGCATTTT. Residues: CASSTDNHPQHF. Full variable domain (outside the CDR3, taken from reference TRBV7-4 and TRBJ1-5): GAGVSQSPRYKVAKRGRDVALRCDSISGHVTLYWYRQTLGQGSEVLTYSQSDAQRDKSGRPSGRFSAERPERSVSTLKIQRTEQGDSAVYLCASSTDNHPQHFGDGTRLSIL.

This clonotype came up many times. The chain uses TRBV24-1 and TRBJ2-3, with D perhaps TRBD2 (5 bases). Germline CDR1 is KGHDR and CDR2 is SFDVKD. This CDR3 has 15 residues. Trimming shortened V by 3 bases and J by 12 bases, and 21 bases separated the two germline ends. In nucleotides, the CDR3 is TGTGCCACCAGTGATGGCTCGTCAAGTGTCGGGATACAGTATTTT. It encodes CATSDGSSSVGIQYF.

This clonotype has a count of ten or more. The chain has TRBV20-1 and TRBJ1-1; 8 bases agree with TRBD1. Germline loops: CDR1 DFQATT, CDR2 SNEGSKA (reference sequence). Trimming took 6 bases from V and 4 from J; bases not matched to a gene: 7. The CDR3 consists of 13 residues. CDR3 protein: CSAFLDRGTEAFF. CDR3 sequence (DNA): TGCAGTGCCTTTCTAGACAGGGGCACTGAAGCTTTCTTT.

Concerning this clonotype: At one end, the junction sequence differs from germline, possibly due to a read error. The chain employs TRBV6-2 or TRBV6-3 and TRBJ2-1; D gene ambiguous. In germline, CDR1 is MNHEY, CDR2 SVGEGT. This CDR3 spans 14 amino acids. Here the CDR3 DNA reads TGTGCCAGCAACCGTGGTAGCTCCTACAGTGAGCAGTTCTTC. Translating it yields CASNRGSSYSEQFF.

This clonotype was counted ten times or more. The rearrangement links TRBV5-1 to TRBJ2-7; 7 bases are a match to TRBD2. Germline lookup yields CDR1 SGHRS and CDR2 YFSETQ. V shed 4 bases and J 0 bases; nucleotides not matched to a gene: 4. The CDR3 runs 14 residues. CDR3 sequence: CASSQRGGSYEQYF. In DNA, the CDR3 is TGCGCCAGCAGCCAGCGCGGGGGCTCCTACGAGCAGTACTTC.

The sample holds a few counts of this clonotype. A single base is all that separates this from a far larger clone, so a read error is likely. This rearrangement joins TRBV6-2 or TRBV6-3 to TRBJ2-7; 7 bases align to TRBD1. CDR3 size: 16 residues. Germline CDR1 and CDR2: MNHEY and SVGEGT. The CDR3 reads CAISERTGGRAYEQYF. The CDR3 DNA sequence: TGTGCCATCAGTGAACGGACAGGAGGTAGGGCCTACGAGCAGTACTTC.